The 15 T cell receptor beta chains given below trace back to one sample, sequenced in a study of OX40 agonist ivuxolimab in advanced cancers. Sequencing was performed with immunoSEQ multiplex PCR; in TCRdb, only in-frame clones are kept and a portion is missing. The sample lists about 75,000 clones; 80% to 90% were seen once. The specimen comprised CD4+ or CD8+ T cells sorted from blood, sampled in a trial of the OX40 agonist ivuxolimab. The receptors stem from an adult with an advanced solid tumor such as melanoma, head and neck, liver or kidney cancer.

This clone has just a few counts. J is TRBJ2-7 and V is TRBV7-2, with 7 bases aligning to TRBD2. The V and J ends lost 2 bases and 1 base, in that order; junction bases with no gene match: 11. CDR1 SGHTA and CDR2 FQGNSA come from the germline V gene. The CDR3 is 17 amino acids. The CDR3 nucleotides read TGTGCCAGCAGCTTAAGGTCGACGCGGGAGACTTCCTACGAGCAGTACTTC. It codes for CASSLRSTRETSYEQYF.

V and J are TRBV2 and TRBJ2-5; either TRBD1 or TRBD2 may supply D (5 bases each). The germline V gene has CDR1 SNHLY and CDR2 FYNNEI. Trimming took 5 bases from V and 4 from J, leaving 8 bases between them. The CDR3 has 12 amino acids. In DNA, the CDR3 is TGTGCCAGCAGTACTGGGACAGAGACCCAGTACTTC. Translation gives CASSTGTETQYF. The variable domain in full, completed from reference TRBV2 and TRBJ2-5, reads EPEVTQTPSHQVTQMGQEVILRCVPISNHLYFYWYRQILGQKVEFLVSFYNNEISEKSEIFDDQFSVERPDGSNFTLKIRSTKLEDSAMYFCASSTGTETQYFGPGTRLLVL.

With respect to this clone: At one boundary the junction diverges from the germline segment, which might be a read error. The chain employs TRBV18 and TRBJ1-2, with D possibly TRBD1 on 6 matching bases. This CDR3 is built from 15 residues. The germline V gene has CDR1 KGHSH and CDR2 LQKENI. DNA of the CDR3: TGTGCCAGCTCACCAGAATTAACAGGGAACTCTGGCTACACCTTC. Its protein product is CASSPELTGNSGYTF. Full variable domain (rest looked up from reference TRBV18 and TRBJ1-2): NAGVMQNPRHLVRRRGQEARLRCSPMKGHSHVYWYRQLPEEGLKFMVYLQKENIIDESGMPKERFSAEFPKEGPSILRIQQVVRGDSAAYFCASSPELTGNSGYTFGSGTRLTVV.

V usage is TRBV6-1 and J usage is TRBJ1-1; the D gene is possibly TRBD1 (5 bases). Looked up from germline, CDR1 is MNHNS and CDR2 is SASEGT. V lost 4 bases and J lost 6, with 12 bases in between. CDR3 size: 13 residues. The CDR3 DNA is TGTGCCAGCAGTGGGACTTCAGGGCCTGAAGCTTTCTTT. Translation gives CASSGTSGPEAFF.

The gene calls are TRBV5-1 and TRBJ1-3; D may be TRBD1 (5 bases). Germline V CDR1 and CDR2: SGHRS, YFSETQ. V gave up 4 bases and J gave up 0 bases, with 14 bases separating them. The CDR3 covers 16 residues. The chain's CDR3 is CASSPGGANSGNTIYF. CDR3 sequence (DNA): TGCGCCAGCAGCCCCGGAGGGGCTAACTCTGGAAACACCATATATTTT.

This chain uses TRBV11-3 with TRBJ1-1; D is uncertain. Germline assignment: CDR1 SGHNT and CDR2 YENEEA. Trimming removed 0 bases at V and 11 bases at J, with 7 bases between. CDR3 length: 11 residues. CDR3 in amino acids: CASSLDRGAFF. The CDR3 nucleotides are TGTGCCAGCAGCTTAGATCGCGGGGCTTTCTTT.

The chain recombines TRBV19 with TRBJ2-5; D gene ambiguous. This CDR3 is 14 amino acids long. Germline CDR1 is LNHDA and CDR2 is SQIVND (reference sequence). V was pared by 3 bases and J by 4 bases, with 12 bases between. CDR3 DNA: TGTGCCAGTAGTATGGTACTTTACGGAGAGACCCAGTACTTC. Protein product: CASSMVLYGETQYF. Full variable domain (rest looked up from reference TRBV19 and TRBJ2-5): DGGITQSPKYLFRKEGQNVTLSCEQNLNHDAMYWYRQDPGQGLRLIYYSQIVNDFQKGDIAEGYSVSREKKESFPLTVTSAQKNPTAFYLCASSMVLYGETQYFGPGTRLLVL.

CDR3 coding DNA: TGTGCCAGCAGCTCGGGGACAGGGGCCGGGAATTCACCCCTCCACTTT. Its protein product is CASSSGTGAGNSPLHF. This sequence joins TRBV7-9 and TRBJ1-6; TRBD1 aligns across 10 bases. In germline, CDR1 is SEHNR, CDR2 FQNEAQ (reference sequence). With 4 bases clipped from V and 7 bases from J, the junction kept 7 bases outside the gene matches. This CDR3 contains 16 residues.

This chain links TRBV4-2 with TRBJ2-4; D possibly matches TRBD1 or TRBD2 (5 bases each). Trimming removed 1 base at V and 4 bases at J, with 8 bases between. There are 14 residues in the CDR3. CDR1 is LGHNA, CDR2 YNFKEQ, per germline. CDR3 sequence (DNA): TGTGCCAGCAGCCAAGTATGGGGGAAAAACATTCAGTACTTC. Amino acids: CASSQVWGKNIQYF.

This clone has more than one count but fewer than ten. The chain carries TRBV5-5 and TRBJ1-1; D is uncertain. V lost 5 bases to trimming and J lost 10 bases, with 18 bases between them. Looked up from germline, CDR1 is SGHKS and CDR2 is YYEKEE (reference sequence). The CDR3 covers 13 residues. CDR3 region: CASSLTRASRAFF. The CDR3, as DNA: TGTGCCAGCAGTTTGACCCGGGCTTCTCGAGCTTTCTTT.

The chain joins TRBV5-1 to TRBJ2-1; the D call may be TRBD1 or TRBD2 (5 bases each). CDR3 size: 14 residues. Germline assignment: CDR1 SGHRS and CDR2 YFSETQ. V gave up 2 bases and J gave up 5 bases, with 11 bases separating them. The CDR3 nucleotides are TGCGCCAGCAGCTTCCTCGGGACCGACAATGAGCAGTTCTTC. This codes for CASSFLGTDNEQFF.

As regards this clone: The junction and the germline gene differ at one end; a read error may be behind it. CDR3 amino acids: CASSQAGAHYNGQFF. In DNA form, the CDR3 reads TGCGCCAGCAGCCAAGCGGGGGCCCACTACAATGGGCAGTTCTTC. The V and J genes are TRBV4-3 and TRBJ2-1; D is tentatively TRBD1 or TRBD2 (6 bases each). The germline gives CDR1 LGHNA, CDR2 YSLEER. The CDR3 length is 15 residues.

This chain connects TRBV19 to TRBJ1-4; no firm D call. The CDR3 extends over 15 amino acids. Germline CDR1 reads LNHDA; CDR2 reads SQIVND (reference sequence). Between the trimmed V and J ends, which lost 3 bases and 7 bases, there was a span of 15 bases. The CDR3 is CASSIKRGGGEKLFF. The CDR3 DNA follows: TGTGCCAGTAGTATCAAACGGGGTGGCGGTGAAAAACTGTTTTTT.

CDR3 sequence reads: CASSPVGGTRGETQYF. The CDR3 region has the DNA TGCGCCAGCAGCCCGGTGGGGGGTACCAGGGGAGAGACCCAGTACTTC. The chain uses TRBV5-1 and TRBJ2-5, with D perhaps TRBD1 or TRBD2 (6 bases each). Germline V gene sequence: CDR1 SGHRS, CDR2 YFSETQ. The CDR3 loop spans 16 amino acids. Deletions cut 4 bases from V and 4 bases from J, with 20 bases between.

The V and J genes are TRBV5-4 and TRBJ1-2, with 8 bases identical to TRBD1. The CDR3 loop spans 16 amino acids. V lost 4 bases, J lost 4 bases, and 12 bases stayed unmatched. CDR1 SGHNT and CDR2 YYREEE come from the germline V gene (reference sequence). The CDR3 DNA is TGTGCCAGCAGCCCCAACTCAGGGGGCAAAGGCTATGGCTACACCTTC. Translation: CASSPNSGGKGYGYTF.